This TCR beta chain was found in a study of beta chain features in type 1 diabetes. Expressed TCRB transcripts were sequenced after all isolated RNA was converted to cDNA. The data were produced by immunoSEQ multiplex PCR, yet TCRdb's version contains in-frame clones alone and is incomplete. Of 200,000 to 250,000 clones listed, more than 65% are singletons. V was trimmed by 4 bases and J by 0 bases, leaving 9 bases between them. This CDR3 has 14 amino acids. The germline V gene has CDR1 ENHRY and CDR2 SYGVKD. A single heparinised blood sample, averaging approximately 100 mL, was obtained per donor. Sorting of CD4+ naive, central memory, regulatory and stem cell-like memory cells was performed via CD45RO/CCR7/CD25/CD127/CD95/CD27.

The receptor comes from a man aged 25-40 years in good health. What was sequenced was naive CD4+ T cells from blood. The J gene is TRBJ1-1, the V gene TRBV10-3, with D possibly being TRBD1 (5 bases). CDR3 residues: CAISGTGLNTEAFF. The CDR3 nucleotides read TGTGCCATCAGTGGGACGGGACTGAACACTGAAGCTTTCTTT.